The clone carrying this T cell receptor beta chain came up once. The data are from a study of T cell responses to AZD1222 COVID-19 vaccine. The CDR3 runs to 12 residues. Germline V gene data show CDR1 as MNHEY and CDR2 as SVGEGT. Trimming left V 2 bases short and J 13 bases short, with 14 bases between. Measured with immunoSEQ multiplex PCR; TCRdb has only the in-frame clones, and not every one. This sample carries more than 95,000 clones, 80% to 90% of them seen once, and the ten largest clones take more than 9%. The material sequenced was peripheral blood, taken on day 0 of AZD1222 vaccination. The receptor comes from an adult in good health. The genes are TRBV6-2 or TRBV6-3 and TRBJ2-5; perhaps TRBD2 as D (6 bases). CDR3: CASSYTRDSPYF. Here the CDR3 DNA reads TGTGCCAGCAGTTACACCCGGGACTCACCGTACTTC.